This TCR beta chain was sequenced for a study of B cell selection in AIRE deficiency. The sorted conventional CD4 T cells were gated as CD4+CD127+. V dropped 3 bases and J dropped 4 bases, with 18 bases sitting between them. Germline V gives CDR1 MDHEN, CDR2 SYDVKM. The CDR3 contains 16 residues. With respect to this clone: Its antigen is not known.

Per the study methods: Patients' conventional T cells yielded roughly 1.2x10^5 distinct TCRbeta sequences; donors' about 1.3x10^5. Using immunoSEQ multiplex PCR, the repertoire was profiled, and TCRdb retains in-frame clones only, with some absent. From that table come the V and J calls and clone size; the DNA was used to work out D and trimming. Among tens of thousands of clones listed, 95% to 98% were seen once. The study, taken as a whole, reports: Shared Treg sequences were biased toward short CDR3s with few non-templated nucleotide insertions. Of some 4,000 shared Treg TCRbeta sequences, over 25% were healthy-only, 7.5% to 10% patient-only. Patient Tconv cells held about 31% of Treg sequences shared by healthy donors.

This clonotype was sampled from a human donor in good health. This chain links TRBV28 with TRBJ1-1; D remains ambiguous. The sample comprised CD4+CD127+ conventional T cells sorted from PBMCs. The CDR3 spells CASSFVKGRIATEAFF. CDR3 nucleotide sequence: TGTGCCAGCAGTTTTGTTAAGGGAAGGATCGCCACTGAAGCTTTCTTT.